This T cell receptor beta chain was recorded in a study of HIV-infected patients and healthy controls. The overall study: A modest, significant CD4 rise occurred in most of the 16 patients after three months of therapy. Overall study findings and caveats: A major limitation was that merely sixteen HIV-infected individuals were processed.

This clonotype qualifies as medium-sized (0.01 to 0.1%). Antigen: not known. V was pared by 4 bases and J by 2 bases, with 12 bases between. The CDR3 totals 14 residues. From germline, CDR1 is MNHEY and CDR2 SVGEGT. Alpha and beta constant-region primers primed reverse transcription of approximately 460 ng RNA. Separate chain-specific third strand synthesis with multiplexing indices produced the alpha and beta libraries. Ligation attached cDNA to a 5' RACE adapter that carried a random hexamer and SP2 site. TCRdb used MiXCR to reprocess the 5' RACE reads, holding one entry per CDR3 protein. The repertoire holds around 7,800 distinct CDR3 sequences, over 5% seen once, with 22% in the top ten. No cell fractionation was done, so the repertoire covers all unsorted peripheral blood T cells. Exclusions covered tumors, febrile or AIDS-related illness, and hepatitis B or C coinfection.

The chain uses TRBV6-2 or TRBV6-3 and TRBJ2-7, with a weak D call TRBD2 (6 bases). This receptor was identified in an adult with HIV infection. The source was blood, collected before antiretroviral therapy. The CDR3, as DNA: TGTGCCAGCAGTTCTCTAGCGAAGCCCTACGAGCAGTACTTC. This sequence encodes CASSSLAKPYEQYF.